This entry is about one T cell receptor beta chain. Its antigen is unknown. The data derive from a study of human T cells and chemical hapten exposure. Study-level information: Patients received weekly diphenylcyclopropenone doses to the scalp throughout the approximately 23-week study. Recorded diagnoses among the mostly female patients were alopecia areata, totalis or universalis.

TCRdb ran MiXCR on the RACE reads and lists one entry per CDR3 protein. This sample has about 380,000 distinct CDR3 sequences, with about 4.8% found just once. Whole-study results and caveats: No shift was seen in TCRs above 1 in 1000 frequency with DPC sensitization.

Time point here: patch test 1, 2 weeks after DPC sensitization. Described treatment: therapeutic diphenylcyclopropenone sensitization with weekly scalp DPC. The donor pool consisted of alopecia patients aged 18 to 70 years, considered suitable for DPC. Per germline, CDR1 PRHDT and CDR2 FYEKMQ (reference sequence). CDR3 size: 19 residues. V was pared by 5 bases and J by 0 bases, with 14 bases of the junction left unmatched. The clonotype was recovered from a woman in her 50s with alopecia areata. Some clones in this sample may be carry-over from other donors' samples. This material consisted of whole blood, taken in connection with sensitization to the hapten diphenylcyclopropenone (DPC). The gene calls are TRBV13 and TRBJ2-3, with 10 bases aligning to TRBD2. The CDR3 DNA reads as TGTGCCAGCAGCGGAGCTCTAGCGGGAGTGGGTCCCAGCACAGATACGCAGTATTTT. As protein: CASSGALAGVGPSTDTQYF.